This T cell receptor beta chain came from a study of CD8+ T cells in alopecia areata. At the level of the study: The study gave treated patients oral tofacitinib at 5 to 10 mg twice daily.

Reverse transcribed after extraction, RNA yielded cDNA as the sequencing template. Here immunoSEQ multiplex PCR was the method, and the copy in TCRdb shows in-frame clones only, minus some. The sample has about 150,000 clones, 50% to 65% seen once. Germline CDR1 reads GTSNPN; CDR2 reads SVGIG (reference sequence). The ends lost 1 base at V and 4 bases at J; junction bases unmatched: 3. The CDR3 totals 14 residues. This receptor was obtained from a human donor with alopecia areata. The chain employs TRBV30 and TRBJ1-5; TRBD1 aligns across 8 bases. This specimen consisted of CD8+ T cells sorted from blood, obtained at week 0. CDR3 sequence (DNA): TGTGCCTGGAGTGCGGGACAGGCGAATCAGCCCCAGCATTTT. Amino acids: CAWSAGQANQPQHF.